The clone carrying this T cell receptor beta chain appeared once. The length of the CDR3 is 18 residues. The ends were cut back, 0 bases at V and 0 bases at J, with 18 bases in the middle. The germline V gene encodes CDR1 MNHEY and CDR2 SVGEGT. Survey-level TCR beta sequencing used the immunoSEQ assay. Generated by immunoSEQ multiplex PCR, the TCRdb table keeps only in-frame clones and is missing some. The repertoire holds some 48,000 clones, approximately 93% seen once, with roughly 10% in the top ten. The sequenced sample consisted of PBMCs. The origin of this receptor is a middle-aged man with rheumatoid arthritis. The genes are TRBV6-2 or TRBV6-3 and TRBJ2-7; unclear D gene. The CDR3 coding sequence is TGTGCCAGCAGTTACTCGATAGTCCGGACGGAGAGCTCCTACGAGCAGTACTTC. It codes for CASSYSIVRTESSYEQYF.